The clone carrying this TCR beta chain showed up many times. Its antigen remains unidentified. Cells are PBMCs isolated from around 10 ml of fresh blood. These data come from a study of T cells in Graves' hyperthyroidism and ophthalmopathy. Study context: The authors collected peripheral blood at initial diagnosis, before any treatment.

Amplification yielded TCR beta CDR3 regions, with RNA transcripts as the source. Initially, a first-round RT-PCR of the TCR CDR3 employed the HTBI primer set. TCRdb passed the multiplex PCR reads through MiXCR, listing each CDR3 protein once. The table records about 620,000 distinct CDR3 sequences, about 16% of them present only once. Study results and caveats: Ophthalmopathy was told apart from stable hyperthyroidism by a 13 V-J model.

The sequencing sample was made of blood. The sequence came from a woman in her twenties or thirties with Graves' hyperthyroidism.

The CDR3 region is CASSIDNREETQYF. CDR3 nucleotide sequence: TGTGCCAGCAGTATCGACAACAGGGAAGAGACCCAGTACTTC. This rearrangement joins TRBV6-1 to TRBJ2-5, with D possibly matching TRBD1 (6 bases). Looked up from germline, CDR1 is MNHNS and CDR2 is SASEGT. Trimming removed 5 bases at V and 3 bases at J, with 13 bases between. CDR3 length equals 14 residues.